Listed below are T cell receptor beta chains from one sample, sequenced in a study of patients and donors after allogeneic stem cell transplantation. In TCRdb, the RT-PCR reads were re-called with MiXCR into one record per CDR3 protein. Of tens of thousands of distinct CDR3 sequences listed, under 7.5% are singletons. Material: blood, either unsorted or a sorted T cell fraction (not recorded which). The receptors were gathered from a human donor who was either an allogeneic HSCT recipient or a stem cell or donor lymphocyte infusion donor (not recorded which). It is not recorded whose cells these are; they may come from a transplant donor. CDR3s include the opening cysteine and the closing phenylalanine or tryptophan. D genes are given only for firm matches. Expanded clones get a size class; other rows say once, few or many, or leave the size out.

TRBJ1-2 TRBV5-4 NA NA TGTGCCAGCAGCTTGGATCAGGGCTATGGCTACACCTTC CASSLDQGYGYTF
TRBJ1-1 TRBV2 many NA TGTGCCAGCAGTGAAGCGCGGGCGCCGGGCACTGAAGCTTTCTTT CASSEARAPGTEAFF
TRBJ2-1 TRBV20-1 NA NA TGCAGTGGAGGTCGGCAGGGGGGGAATGAGCAGTTCTTC CSGGRQGGNEQFF
TRBJ2-7 TRBV27 few TRBD2 TGTGCCAGCAGTTTATTCGGCGGGACTAGCGGCTACGAGCAGTACTTC CASSLFGGTSGYEQYF
TRBJ2-1 TRBV2 NA TRBD2 TGTGCCAGCAGGGCTACTAGCGGGGACAATGAGCAGTTCTTC CASRATSGDNEQFF
TRBJ2-2 TRBV18 many TRBD2 TGTGCCAGCTCACCACCGCTAGCGGGAGGTCGCGACACCGGGGAGCTGTTTTTT CASSPPLAGGRDTGELFF
TRBJ2-4 TRBV6-2/TRBV6-3 few TRBD1 TGTGCCAGCAGTTCTCCGACAGGGGCCAAAAACATTCAGTACTTC CASSSPTGAKNIQYF
TRBJ2-1 TRBV24-1 few TRBD2 TGTGCCACCAGTGACCCCGGACTAGGAAAGGGTAATGAGCAGTTCTTC CATSDPGLGKGNEQFF
TRBJ2-4 TRBV28 few TRBD2 TGTGCCAGCAGTTCTGCGGGAGAGAGGGGAATAGCCAAAAACATTCAGTACTTC CASSSAGERGIAKNIQYF
TRBJ2-7 TRBV12-3/TRBV12-4 many NA TGTGCCAGCAGTTTATGGCCTAATGAGCAGTACTTC CASSLWPNEQYF
TRBJ2-1 TRBV5-1 NA NA TGCGCCAGCAGCTTGGTGGTCAATGAGCAGTTCTTC CASSLVVNEQFF
TRBJ2-2 TRBV9 many NA TGTGCCAGCAGCCCAGGGTTCACCGGGGAGCTGTTTTTT CASSPGFTGELFF
TRBJ2-7 TRBV2 NA TRBD2 TGTGCCAGCACTTATCGGGGGGCCTACGAGCAGTACTTC CASTYRGAYEQYF
TRBJ2-7 TRBV20-1 many NA TGCAGTGCTAGAGGAGCCTTACCTCACTACGAGCAGTACTTC CSARGALPHYEQYF
TRBJ1-2 TRBV29-1 many TRBD1 TGCAGCGTTGCGGTTGGACAGGGACGGGACCATAACTATGGCTACACCTTC CSVAVGQGRDHNYGYTF
TRBJ2-5 TRBV4-1 few NA TGCGCCAGCAGCCAAATGGGTCCCGGGGAGACCCAGTACTTC CASSQMGPGETQYF
TRBJ2-5 TRBV12-3/TRBV12-4 many NA TGTGCCAGCGACCGTCCAACGGTGAAAGAGACCCAGTACTTC CASDRPTVKETQYF
TRBJ2-7 TRBV2 NA TRBD2 TGTGCCAGCAGTGTCCAGGGAGGGAAGTACGAGCAGTACTTC CASSVQGGKYEQYF
TRBJ2-5 TRBV10-3 many TRBD2 TGTGCCATTACCCCTAGCGGAACAGAGACCCAGTACTTC CAITPSGTETQYF
TRBJ2-7 TRBV28 few NA TGTGCCAGCAGTCCCATAGCGGAGAGCTACGAGCAGTACTTC CASSPIAESYEQYF
TRBJ1-1 TRBV28 many NA TGTGCCAGCAGTTTCAAGCTCGGTTCTTCGAACACTGAAGCTTTCTTT CASSFKLGSSNTEAFF
TRBJ2-1 TRBV6-5 many NA TGTGCCAGCACGGCTAGCGCTGGCAATGAGCAGTTCTTC CASTASAGNEQFF
TRBJ2-1 TRBV5-1 many TRBD2 TGCGCCAGCCAGCCTAGCGGGAGAGCATATGAGCAGTTCTTC CASQPSGRAYEQFF
TRBJ1-3 TRBV7-9 many NA TGTGCCAGCAGCTTAGAGATTCTCTCTGGAAACACCATATATTTT CASSLEILSGNTIYF
TRBJ1-3 TRBV6-5 many NA TGTGCCAGCAGCCCTGCAGCGGGAAACACCATATATTTT CASSPAAGNTIYF
TRBJ2-1 TRBV28 NA TRBD1 TGTGCCAGCAGCCCGTCGGGACAGCCCTACAATGAGCAGTTCTTC CASSPSGQPYNEQFF
TRBJ2-3 TRBV4-2 once TRBD2 TGTGCCAGCAGCCAAGGTCGGACTAGCGGGACTAGCACAGATACGCAGTATTTT CASSQGRTSGTSTDTQYF
TRBJ1-6 TRBV7-6 few NA TGTGCCAGCAGCCCCCACCTCACCGCGGTGGGCATTAATTCACCCCTCCACTTT CASSPHLTAVGINSPLHF